One sample yielded the 2 T cell receptor beta chains listed below, sequenced in a study of cytomegalovirus exposure and HLA in healthy donors. The PCR used 60 Vbeta and 13 Jbeta primers. TCRdb's table, derived via immunoSEQ multiplex PCR, lists solely in-frame clones and lacks some. In the table there are roughly 160,000 clones, less than 75% of which are singletons. Sequences were obtained from PBMCs. All receptors come from a girl aged 5 to 17 in good health and CMV-seronegative.

This sequence joins TRBV5-1 and TRBJ2-5; 13 bases match TRBD2. Germline V gene lookup returns CDR1 SGHRS and CDR2 YFSETQ. After removal of 0 bases from V and 5 bases from J, the junction contained 7 bases not matched to a gene. The CDR3 has 17 amino acids. CDR3 coding DNA: TGCGCCAGCAGCTTGGAGTGGACTAGCGGGGGTCGTGAGACCCAGTACTTC. Its protein product is CASSLEWTSGGRETQYF.

This chain uses TRBV27 with TRBJ2-7; the match to TRBD2 covers 12 bases. The V and J ends lost 6 bases and 6 bases, in that order; junction bases with no gene match: 18. This CDR3 has 18 amino acids. From germline, CDR1 is MNHEY and CDR2 SMNVEV (reference sequence). CDR3: CASSKDPGGLAGLGEQYF. CDR3 sequence (DNA): TGTGCCAGCAGCAAAGACCCCGGCGGACTAGCGGGGTTAGGCGAGCAGTACTTC.